This entry describes one T cell receptor (beta chain). From the germline J gene comes the end of the CDR3, since the read stops 3 residues before it. The data are from a study of T cells in women clearing cervical HPV infection. Germline V gene data show CDR1 as WSHSY and CDR2 as SAAADI. V gave up 9 bases and J gave up 2 bases; unmatched junction bases: 12. This CDR3 contains 16 residues. Average input was 1200 ng genomic DNA for immunoSEQ TCR beta CDR3 amplification. Data came from immunoSEQ multiplex PCR; TCRdb stores just in-frame clones and leaves some out. The sample features about 35,000 clones, with 1.6% in its top ten.

The receptor was derived from a woman aged 18 to 75 with a cervical HPV16 infection that either progressed to CIN3+ or cleared (not recorded which). The sequenced sample consisted of blood buffy coat. The chain employs TRBV10-2 and TRBJ2-7, with 11 bases aligning to TRBD2. CDR3 DNA (partial): TGCGCCAGTAGGCCTCCAACTAGCGGGAGCACCTACGAG. Protein sequence: CASRPPTSGSTYE. The CDR3 as a whole reads CASRPPTSGSTYEQYF.